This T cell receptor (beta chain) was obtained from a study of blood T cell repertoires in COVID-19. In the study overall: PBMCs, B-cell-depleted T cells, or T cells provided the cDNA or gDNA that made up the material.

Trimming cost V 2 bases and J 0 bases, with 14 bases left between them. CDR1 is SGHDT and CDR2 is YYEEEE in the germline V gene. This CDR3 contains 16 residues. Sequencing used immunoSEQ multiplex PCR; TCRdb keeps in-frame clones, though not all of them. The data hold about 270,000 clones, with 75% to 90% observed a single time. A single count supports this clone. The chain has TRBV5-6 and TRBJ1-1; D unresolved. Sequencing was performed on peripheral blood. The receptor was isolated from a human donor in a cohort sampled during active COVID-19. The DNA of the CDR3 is TGTGCCAGCAGCTTCCCCTCGTGGAGCCTGAACACTGAAGCTTTCTTT. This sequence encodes CASSFPSWSLNTEAFF.